Presented here are 21 T cell receptor beta chains from one specimen sequenced in a study of blood T cell repertoires in COVID-19. Sequencing was performed with immunoSEQ multiplex PCR; in TCRdb, only in-frame clones are kept and a portion is missing. The sample includes 200,000 to 250,000 clones, about four fifths seen only once; the top ten take less than 8%. Sequencing was carried out using peripheral blood. These TCRs come from a woman in her forties or fifties with active or convalescent COVID-19.

The genes are TRBV6-2 or TRBV6-3 and TRBJ1-3; D gene ambiguous. CDR3 size: 12 residues. V gave up 2 bases and J gave up 4 bases, with 3 bases separating them. Germline V CDR1 and CDR2: MNHEY, SVGEGT. CDR3 nucleotide sequence: TGTGCCAGCAGTTACCTGGGAAACACCATATATTTT. Its protein is CASSYLGNTIYF.

V gene TRBV7-6 combines with J gene TRBJ2-7, with a possible D match to TRBD1 (6 bases). V was trimmed by 1 base and J by 3 bases, leaving 13 bases between them. The CDR3 runs 15 residues. Germline V lookup: CDR1 SGHVS, CDR2 FNYEAQ. The CDR3 sequence is CASSLGPQGSYEQYV. CDR3 nucleotides: TGTGCCAGCAGCTTAGGTCCCCAGGGGAGCTACGAGCAGTACGTC.

This chain links TRBV11-2 with TRBJ2-5; D possibly corresponds to TRBD1 (6 bases). Trimming pared 0 bases from V and 1 base from J, leaving 9 bases between. The CDR3 has 15 residues. CDR1 SGHAT and CDR2 FQNNGV come from the germline V gene. CDR3 nucleotides: TGTGCCAGCAGCTTAGAGGGACATTCCCAAGAGACCCAGTACTTC. Amino acid sequence: CASSLEGHSQETQYF.

CDR3 bases: TGTGCCAGCAGTTCCGGGCGGGGTGGCTACACCTTC. This translates into CASSSGRGGYTF. The V gene is TRBV12-3 or TRBV12-4, the J gene TRBJ1-2, with D unclear. The CDR3 has 12 amino acids. V lost 4 bases, J lost 7 bases, and 10 bases lay in between.

The chain links TRBV6-1 to TRBJ1-6; D is unresolved. Trimming left V 3 bases short and J 12 bases short, with 6 bases between. The CDR3 consists of 11 residues. The germline gives CDR1 MNHNS, CDR2 SASEGT. CDR3 DNA: TGTGCCAGCAGTGAGCGACAACCCCTCCACTTT. Protein: CASSERQPLHF.

This clone came up many times. The chain joins TRBV19 to TRBJ1-1; maybe TRBD1 (6 bases). This CDR3 spans 15 amino acids. Germline V CDR1 and CDR2: LNHDA, SQIVND (reference sequence). The V and J ends lost 6 bases and 2 bases respectively, with 16 bases between them. CDR3 in DNA: TGTGCCAGTAGCGCGACCCCAGGGGCAAACACTGAAGCTTTCTTT. Translated, it gives CASSATPGANTEAFF. The entire variable domain, with the rest obtained from reference TRBV19 and TRBJ1-1, is as follows: DGGITQSPKYLFRKEGQNVTLSCEQNLNHDAMYWYRQDPGQGLRLIYYSQIVNDFQKGDIAEGYSVSREKKESFPLTVTSAQKNPTAFYLCASSATPGANTEAFFGQGTRLTVV.

V and J are TRBV14 and TRBJ2-7; TRBD2 agrees at 8 bases. This CDR3 is built from 14 residues. After removal of 4 bases from V and 1 base from J, the junction contained 3 bases not matched to a gene. The germline V gene has CDR1 SGHDN and CDR2 FVKESK. CDR3 in DNA: TGTGCCAGCAGCCCCCAGCGGGGGTCCTACGAGCAGTACTTC. Protein sequence: CASSPQRGSYEQYF. The whole variable domain, remainder taken from reference TRBV14 and TRBJ2-7, is EAGVTQFPSHSVIEKGQTVTLRCDPISGHDNLYWYRRVMGKEIKFLLHFVKESKQDESGMPNNRFLAERTGGTYSTLKVQPAELEDSGVYFCASSPQRGSYEQYFGPGTRLTVT.

This clone has a single count. This chain joins TRBV10-1 and TRBJ1-5; a weak D match, TRBD1 (5 bases). The CDR3 consists of 13 residues. Germline lookup yields CDR1 WNHNN and CDR2 SYGVQD (reference sequence). The V end was cut by 4 bases, the J end by 4 bases, with 8 bases between. The CDR3 loop is CASSAQGNQPQHF. The CDR3 DNA reads TGCGCCAGCAGTGCCCAGGGTAATCAGCCCCAGCATTTT.

The chain couples TRBV6-5 to TRBJ2-5; 9 nucleotides line up with TRBD1. The CDR3 spans 13 residues. Germline V gene data show CDR1 as MNHEY and CDR2 as SVGAGI. The V segment lost 6 bases and the J segment 2 bases; nucleotides outside the gene matches: 1. CDR3 protein: CASRGTGQETQYF. CDR3 nucleotide sequence: TGTGCCAGCAGGGGGACAGGGCAAGAGACCCAGTACTTC.

This chain joins TRBV10-3 and TRBJ1-5; D unresolved. The CDR3 runs to 13 residues. Germline V gene lookup returns CDR1 ENHRY and CDR2 SYGVKD. Trimming cost V 0 bases and J 7 bases, with 7 bases left between them. CDR3: CAISESPTQPQHF. Here the CDR3 DNA reads TGTGCCATCAGTGAGTCTCCGACACAGCCCCAGCATTTT.

The rearrangement uses TRBV3-1 (or the pseudogene TRBV3-2) and TRBJ2-2, with D unclear. Trimming removed 3 bases at V and 6 bases at J, with 11 bases between. The CDR3 loop spans 14 amino acids. Germline V gives CDR1 LGHDT, CDR2 YNNKEL (reference sequence). The CDR3 spells CASSQSGVAGELFF. The CDR3 DNA sequence: TGTGCCAGCAGCCAGTCGGGTGTGGCCGGGGAGCTGTTTTTT.

The genes are TRBV5-6 and TRBJ2-5; TRBD2 agrees at 10 bases. The CDR3 has 16 amino acids. V dropped 2 bases and J dropped 1; count of bases not matched to a gene: 5. Germline loops: CDR1 SGHDT, CDR2 YYEEEE. The CDR3 DNA reads TGTGCCAGCAGCTTTGGACTAGCGGCGATCCAAGAGACCCAGTACTTC. The encoded protein is CASSFGLAAIQETQYF.

The CDR3 is CASGLGGGGNTIYF. The DNA for the CDR3 is TGTGCTAGTGGTTTGGGCGGCGGTGGAAACACCATATATTTT. The rearrangement links TRBV12-5 to TRBJ1-3; D is unresolved. This CDR3 is 14 amino acids long. The V gene lost 1 base and the J gene lost 3 bases, with 7 bases spanning the gap. Germline V CDR1 and CDR2: LGHNT, FRNRAP.

The genes are TRBV2 and TRBJ2-3; 8 nucleotides agree with TRBD1. The CDR3 covers 17 residues. Germline V gene lookup returns CDR1 SNHLY and CDR2 FYNNEI. J lost 3 bases, V lost 4 bases, and 12 bases had no gene match. The CDR3 sequence is CASSARIRDRSTDTQYF. CDR3 coding DNA: TGTGCCAGCAGTGCCCGCATAAGGGACAGGAGTACAGATACGCAGTATTTT.

J is TRBJ2-7 and V is TRBV27; 8 positions agree with TRBD2. The CDR3 totals 15 residues. Unmatched junction bases numbered 10, after V lost 5 bases and J lost 4 bases. Per the germline V gene, CDR1 is MNHEY and CDR2 is SMNVEV (reference sequence). The DNA of the CDR3 is TGTGCCAGCAGTCCCAACGGACTAGCCCTTTACGAGCAGTACGTC. It encodes CASSPNGLALYEQYV.

This chain connects TRBV5-4 to TRBJ1-5; maybe TRBD1 (5 bases). Germline V gene data show CDR1 as SGHNT and CDR2 as YYREEE (reference sequence). The CDR3 extends over 15 amino acids. V lost 4 bases to trimming and J lost 3 bases, with 14 bases between them. CDR3: CASSTLGGTNQPQHF. CDR3 DNA sequence: TGTGCCAGCAGCACTTTGGGGGGGACCAATCAGCCCCAGCATTTT.

The chain recombines TRBV7-9 with TRBJ1-1; D is perhaps TRBD1 (5 bases). V lost 5 bases and J lost 4, with 17 bases in between. CDR3 size: 15 residues. CDR1 and CDR2 (germline): SEHNR, FQNEAQ (reference sequence). This CDR3 reads CASSTPLRGGTEAFF. CDR3 nucleotide sequence: TGTGCCAGCAGCACCCCCTTACGGGGGGGCACTGAAGCTTTCTTT.

V and J are TRBV9 and TRBJ2-5; 8 bases map to TRBD1. Trimming took 4 bases from V and 1 from J; bases not matched to a gene: 3. The CDR3 runs 14 residues. Looked up from germline, CDR1 is SGDLS and CDR2 is YYNGEE. The CDR3 loop is CASSPGQVQETQYF. The CDR3 DNA is TGTGCCAGCAGCCCGGGACAGGTCCAAGAGACCCAGTACTTC.

This clone was picked up a small number of times. This rearrangement joins TRBV5-5 to TRBJ2-5, with D hard to call. The CDR3 is 12 residues long. V was shortened by 2 bases and J by 4 bases, with 6 bases between the two germline ends. The V gene's germline CDR1 is SGHKS and CDR2 YYEKEE (reference sequence). The CDR3 coding sequence is TGTGCCAGCAGCTTATTATTAGAGACCCAGTACTTC. Translated, it gives CASSLLLETQYF.

This clone has just a few counts. The genes are TRBV2 and TRBJ1-2; possible D gene TRBD1, 5 bases. With 5 bases removed from V and 6 bases from J, the gap between germline ends came to 13 bases. From germline, CDR1 is SNHLY and CDR2 FYNNEI. This CDR3 is built from 13 residues. The CDR3 loop reads CASSRDSGNGYTF. The DNA of the CDR3 is TGTGCCAGCAGTAGGGACTCGGGGAATGGCTACACCTTC.

The J gene is TRBJ1-1, the V gene TRBV19; D is unclear. The CDR3 runs to 11 residues. V lost 6 bases, J lost 4 bases, and 6 bases lay in between. Germline V CDR1 and CDR2: LNHDA, SQIVND (reference sequence). The CDR3 sequence: CASRVSTEAFF. CDR3 sequence (DNA): TGTGCCAGTAGAGTCAGCACTGAAGCTTTCTTT.